This TCR beta chain came from a study of blood T cell repertoires in COVID-19. Study-wide background: There were acute and convalescent COVID-19 samples, and they came from the United States, Italy and Spain. PBMCs, B-cell-depleted T cells, or T cells provided the cDNA or gDNA that made up the material.

A single count supports this clone. Methods used by the authors: Cell counts per sample came from amplifying reference gene primers. TCRdb's table, derived via immunoSEQ multiplex PCR, lists solely in-frame clones and lacks some. That table is the source of V, J and clone size, and D and trimming were worked out from the DNA. There are roughly 67,000 clones in the sample; 65% to 90% occur only once, and about 6.5% lies in the top ten. This CDR3 comprises 15 residues. The V segment lost 2 bases and the J segment 6 bases; nucleotides outside the gene matches: 5. Germline CDR1 and CDR2: SGHVS and FNYEAQ.

Sequencing was done on a sample of peripheral blood. This clonotype was sampled from a woman aged 60-75 years with acute or convalescent COVID-19. The V and J genes are TRBV7-6 and TRBJ2-3; 10 nucleotides match TRBD2. The CDR3 DNA reads as TGTGCCAGCAGCTTACAAGCGGGGGGGTCGGATACGCAGTATTTT. It translates to CASSLQAGGSDTQYF.